Presented here are 18 T cell receptor beta chains from one specimen sequenced in a study of T cell responses to AZD1222 COVID-19 vaccine. Produced via immunoSEQ multiplex PCR; TCRdb's table is partial and in-frame only. The table lists approximately 190,000 clones, around 87% of them singletons. The specimen comprised peripheral blood, sampled on day 0 of MenACWY control vaccination. Source of these receptors: an adult in good health.

The V call is TRBV5-1, the J call TRBJ1-4; D unclear. Trimming took off 2 bases at V and 7 bases at J, with 12 bases between the two ends. CDR3 size: 14 residues. Germline CDR1 SGHRS, CDR2 YFSETQ. CDR3 in amino acids: CASSLMTGGEKLFF. Written as DNA, the CDR3 is TGCGCCAGCAGCTTAATGACCGGTGGTGAAAAACTGTTTTTT. Looking up the rest from reference TRBV5-1 and TRBJ1-4 gives the full variable domain: KAGVTQTPRYLIKTRGQQVTLSCSPISGHRSVSWYQQTPGQGLQFLFEYFSETQRNKGNFPGRFSGRQFSNSRSEMNVSTLELGDSALYLCASSLMTGGEKLFFGSGTQLSVL.

J is TRBJ1-1 and V is TRBV12-3 or TRBV12-4, with D tentatively TRBD1 (5 bases). The CDR3 has 11 amino acids. V dropped 9 bases and J dropped 8 bases, with 13 bases sitting between them. The CDR3 loop reads CASCGTSEAFF. The CDR3 nucleotides are TGTGCCAGTTGCGGGACTTCCGAAGCTTTCTTT.

The V and J genes are TRBV18 and TRBJ1-1, with D hard to call. The V and J ends lost 0 bases and 10 bases respectively, with 12 bases between them. CDR1 and CDR2 (germline): KGHSH, LQKENI. CDR3 length equals 13 residues. CDR3 sequence: CASSPPERWGAFF. CDR3 bases: TGTGCCAGCTCACCACCGGAACGATGGGGAGCTTTCTTT.

The CDR3 DNA reads as TGTGCCAGCGGGACAGGGGGTAGTGAAAAACTGTTTTTT. It translates to CASGTGGSEKLFF. The chain links TRBV2 to TRBJ1-4; TRBD1 agrees at 11 bases. The trim removed 8 bases at V and 7 bases at J, leaving 3 bases unmatched. CDR3 length: 13 residues. Germline lookup yields CDR1 SNHLY and CDR2 FYNNEI.

The chain employs TRBV4-1 and TRBJ2-2; 14 bases agree with TRBD2. This CDR3 contains 17 residues. The germline gives CDR1 MGHRA, CDR2 YSYEKL. V lost 3 bases and J lost 6; bases outside the gene matches: 6. The CDR3 DNA follows: TGCGCCAGCAGCCACCCCCCGGGACTAGCGGGAGCCGGGGAGCTGTTTTTT. Translated: CASSHPPGLAGAGELFF.

The J gene is TRBJ1-2, the V gene TRBV29-1; no reliable D call. Germline V gene lookup returns CDR1 SQVTM and CDR2 ANQGSEA. Trimming stripped 3 bases from V and 8 bases from J, with 10 bases between. This CDR3 is built from 11 residues. As DNA, the CDR3 is TGCAGCGTTGAGGGTAGGATAGGCTACACCTTC. This sequence encodes CSVEGRIGYTF.

The chain carries TRBV10-3 and TRBJ1-5; tentative D call: TRBD1 (5 bases). The CDR3 spans 15 residues. Germline CDR1 ENHRY, CDR2 SYGVKD. V lost 3 bases and J lost 1, with 10 bases in between. The CDR3 coding sequence is TGTGCCATCAGTGACGGGGGAGGAAGCAATCAGCCCCAGCATTTT. Protein product: CAISDGGGSNQPQHF.

This clone was counted a few times. The genes are TRBV2 and TRBJ1-2; perhaps TRBD1 as D (6 bases). CDR1 is SNHLY and CDR2 is FYNNEI in the germline V gene. V dropped 1 base and J dropped 4 bases, with 7 bases sitting between them. The CDR3 sequence is 13 residues long. The CDR3 spells CASSEDRAYGYTF. The CDR3 DNA follows: TGTGCCAGCAGTGAAGACAGGGCCTATGGCTACACCTTC. The full variable domain, its missing parts supplied by reference TRBV2 and TRBJ1-2, is EPEVTQTPSHQVTQMGQEVILRCVPISNHLYFYWYRQILGQKVEFLVSFYNNEISEKSEIFDDQFSVERPDGSNFTLKIRSTKLEDSAMYFCASSEDRAYGYTFGSGTRLTVV.

V and J are TRBV6-6 and TRBJ1-4, with TRBD1 matching 9 bases. The CDR3 is 17 amino acids. CDR1 and CDR2 (germline): MNHNY, SVGAGI (reference sequence). V lost 5 bases to trimming and J lost 0 bases; unmatched junction nucleotides: 7. The CDR3 sequence is CASSLRTGATTNEKLFF. In DNA, the CDR3 is TGTGCCAGCAGTCTACGGACAGGGGCTACAACTAATGAAAAACTGTTTTTT.

The rearrangement uses TRBV28 and TRBJ2-3; 16 bases are shared with TRBD2. J lost 1 base, V lost 6 bases, and 4 bases had no gene match. Germline V CDR1 and CDR2: MDHEN, SYDVKM. The CDR3 extends over 17 amino acids. CDR3 sequence: CASRGTSGRAGTDTQYF. As DNA, the CDR3 is TGTGCCAGCAGGGGGACTAGCGGGAGGGCCGGCACAGATACGCAGTATTTT.

The chain joins TRBV24-1 to TRBJ2-6; D call uncertain. Germline V gives CDR1 KGHDR, CDR2 SFDVKD. V dropped 5 bases and J dropped 2 bases, with 0 bases sitting between them. This CDR3 comprises 12 residues. This chain's CDR3 is CATSAGANVLTF. The CDR3 DNA follows: TGTGCCACCAGTGCTGGGGCCAACGTCCTGACTTTC.

This sequence joins TRBV4-1 and TRBJ2-1, with 14 bases that match TRBD2. CDR3 size: 17 residues. Germline V CDR1 and CDR2: MGHRA, YSYEKL. V lost 3 bases and J lost 4; bases outside the gene matches: 5. The CDR3 DNA reads TGCGCCAGCAGCCAGGGGACTAGCGGGGGCAATTACAATGAGCAGTTCTTC. As protein: CASSQGTSGGNYNEQFF.

The CDR3 reads CASSLDRTYEQYF. The CDR3 region has the DNA TGTGCCAGCAGCCTCGACAGAACCTACGAGCAGTACTTC. The chain couples TRBV5-5 to TRBJ2-7; tentative D call: TRBD1 (5 bases). The CDR3 has 13 amino acids. Germline CDR1 reads SGHKS; CDR2 reads YYEKEE (reference sequence). V was trimmed by 4 bases and J by 2 bases, leaving 10 bases between them.

The CDR3 here is CASNSPGTVFYGYTF. CDR3 in DNA: TGTGCCAGCAACTCCCCAGGGACGGTCTTCTATGGCTACACCTTC. The rearrangement uses TRBV28 and TRBJ1-2, with D tentatively TRBD1 (5 bases). Deletions cut 7 bases from V and 4 bases from J, with 19 bases between. This CDR3 contains 15 residues. In germline, CDR1 is MDHEN, CDR2 SYDVKM.

The V call is TRBV7-9, the J call TRBJ2-2; D unclear. The V gene's germline CDR1 is SEHNR and CDR2 FQNEAQ (reference sequence). Trimming left V 0 bases short and J 4 bases short, with 12 bases between. This CDR3 spans 16 amino acids. CDR3 region: CASSLALVQITGELFF. For the CDR3, the DNA is TGTGCCAGCAGCTTAGCGCTGGTGCAGATCACCGGGGAGCTGTTTTTT.

The chain employs TRBV20-1 and TRBJ2-2; no firm D call. The CDR3 has 11 residues. Trimming stripped 6 bases from V and 5 bases from J, with 7 bases between. Germline V gene data show CDR1 as DFQATT and CDR2 as SNEGSKA (reference sequence). CDR3: CSATLTGELFF. The CDR3 bases are TGCAGTGCCACATTAACCGGGGAGCTGTTTTTT.

CDR3 DNA sequence: TGTGCCAGCAGCTTAGATGTCCCTAGCGGGAGCTCCTACAATGAGCAGTTCTTC. Protein sequence: CASSLDVPSGSSYNEQFF. This chain connects TRBV7-6 to TRBJ2-1; 10 nucleotides align to TRBD2. J gave up 0 bases and V 1 base, and 6 bases lay outside the gene matches. Germline values: CDR1 SGHVS, CDR2 FNYEAQ. There are 18 residues in the CDR3. Filled out from reference TRBV7-6 and TRBJ2-1, the complete variable domain reads GAGVSQSPRYKVTKRGQDVALRCDPISGHVSLYWYRQALGQGPEFLTYFNYEAQQDKSGLPNDRFSAERPEGSISTLTIQRTEQRDSAMYRCASSLDVPSGSSYNEQFFGPGTRLTVL.

This chain uses TRBV5-1 with TRBJ2-7; weak D call: TRBD2 (5 bases). Trimming stripped 0 bases from V and 3 bases from J, with 10 bases between. The CDR3 spans 14 residues. Germline CDR1 SGHRS, CDR2 YFSETQ. The CDR3, as DNA: TGCGCCAGCAGCTTGGGGGCCGGGATCTACGAGCAGTACTTC. It codes for CASSLGAGIYEQYF.